The subject of this entry is one TCR beta chain. Antigen: not known. Each patient came to thyroid surgery without any prior treatment (of any kind). These data originate in a study of metastatic and nonmetastatic thyroid tumors. Study as a whole: Comparative analysis of repertoires was undertaken across blood and tumor or nodule tissue obtained from malignant and benign thyroid patients. General study findings and limits: Significantly higher TCR beta diversity was reportedly seen in malignant thyroid tumors than benign nodules, in blood and tumor.

Trimming removed 5 bases from V and 3 bases from J; junction bases left unmatched: 7. Looked up from germline, CDR1 is SGHRS and CDR2 is YFSETQ. This CDR3 has 14 residues. In the study's own analysis: CDR3 differences across clinicopathological groups were used to build a distant-metastasis classifier for papillary thyroid cancer. With MiXCR, TCRdb called clones anew from the PCR reads. The authors' filters were not applied to this entry. The sample holds under 9,000 clones, around 40% seen once. Sequenced sample: tumor tissue. The chain recombines TRBV5-1 with TRBJ2-7; 8 nucleotides align to TRBD1. The source is a male donor with papillary thyroid cancer or a benign thyroid nodule (not recorded which). Some clones in this sample may be carry-over from other donors' samples. CDR3: CASRTPGQDYEQYF. CDR3 nucleotides: TGCGCCAGCAGGACACCGGGACAGGACTACGAGCAGTACTTC.